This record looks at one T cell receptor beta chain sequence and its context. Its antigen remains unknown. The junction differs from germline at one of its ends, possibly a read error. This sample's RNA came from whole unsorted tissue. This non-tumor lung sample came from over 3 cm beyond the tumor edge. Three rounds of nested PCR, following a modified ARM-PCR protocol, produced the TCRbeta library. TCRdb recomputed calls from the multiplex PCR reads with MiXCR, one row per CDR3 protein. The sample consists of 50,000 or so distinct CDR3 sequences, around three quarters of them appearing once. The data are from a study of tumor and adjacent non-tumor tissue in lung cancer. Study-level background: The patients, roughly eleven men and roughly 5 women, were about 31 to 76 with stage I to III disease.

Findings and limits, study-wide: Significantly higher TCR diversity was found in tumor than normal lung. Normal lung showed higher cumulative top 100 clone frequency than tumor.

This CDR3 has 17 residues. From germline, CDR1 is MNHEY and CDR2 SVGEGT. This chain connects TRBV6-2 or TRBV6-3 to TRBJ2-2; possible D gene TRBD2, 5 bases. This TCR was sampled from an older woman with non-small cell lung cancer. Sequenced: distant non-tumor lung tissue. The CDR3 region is CASSHTQQRVNTGELFF. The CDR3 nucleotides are TGTGCCAGCAGTCACACCCAACAGAGGGTCAACACCGGGGAGCTATTTTTT.